The 23 T cell receptor beta chains reported below all come from one sample, sequenced in a study of OX40 agonist ivuxolimab in advanced cancers. The protocol was immunoSEQ multiplex PCR, while the TCRdb copy is restricted to in-frame clones and leaves out a portion. The table includes under 95,000 clones, more than 80% detected once. The starting material was CD4+ or CD8+ T cells sorted from blood, obtained in a trial of the OX40 agonist ivuxolimab. The receptors here all came from an adult with an advanced solid tumor such as melanoma, head and neck, liver or kidney cancer.

The chain is built from TRBV28 and TRBJ2-2; TRBD1 matches at 7 bases. The germline V gene encodes CDR1 MDHEN and CDR2 SYDVKM. The CDR3 length is 17 residues. V lost 5 bases and J lost 3; bases outside the gene matches: 12. The CDR3 bases are TGTGCCAGCAGTAATCGGGCGATCACAGGGGACACCGGGGAGCTGTTTTTT. It yields the protein CASSNRAITGDTGELFF.

DNA of the CDR3: TGCGCCAGCAGCCAAGAATGGAGCACTGAAGCTTTCTTT. Encoded protein: CASSQEWSTEAFF. The chain recombines TRBV4-1 with TRBJ1-1, with D uncertain. Trimming pared 0 bases from V and 4 bases from J, leaving 6 bases between. The CDR3 covers 13 residues. CDR1 MGHRA and CDR2 YSYEKL come from the germline V gene.

This clone was observed once. V and J are TRBV4-1 and TRBJ2-7; maybe TRBD1 (5 bases). The V gene's germline CDR1 is MGHRA and CDR2 YSYEKL. The CDR3 sequence is 12 residues long. The ends were cut back, 4 bases at V and 5 bases at J, with 9 bases in the middle. The CDR3 region has the DNA TGCGCCAGCAGCCGGATCAGGGACGAGCAGTACTTC. It translates to CASSRIRDEQYF.

The CDR3 sequence is CASSITGPWPEKLFF. The CDR3 DNA follows: TGTGCCAGTAGTATTACAGGGCCCTGGCCCGAAAAACTGTTTTTT. The chain recombines TRBV19 with TRBJ1-4; tentatively, D is TRBD1 (6 bases). The CDR3 contains 15 residues. Per the germline V gene, CDR1 is LNHDA and CDR2 is SQIVND (reference sequence). The ends were cut back, 3 bases at V and 8 bases at J, with 16 bases in the middle.

This clone qualifies as medium-sized. The chain couples TRBV30 to TRBJ2-7; D is undetermined. This CDR3 is 16 amino acids long. V was trimmed by 4 bases and J by 4 bases, leaving 23 bases between them. Germline values: CDR1 GTSNPN, CDR2 SVGIG (reference sequence). The CDR3 reads CAWKATRVAELYEQYF. CDR3 coding DNA: TGTGCCTGGAAAGCCACACGGGTGGCGGAGCTTTACGAGCAGTACTTC. Full variable domain (missing parts from reference TRBV30 and TRBJ2-7): SQTIHQWPATLVQPVGSPLSLECTVEGTSNPNLYWYRQAAGRGLQLLFYSVGIGQISSEVPQNLSASRPQDRQFILSSKKLLLSDSGFYLCAWKATRVAELYEQYFGPGTRLTVT.

V and J are TRBV6-5 and TRBJ2-7, with no clear D. The CDR3 covers 11 residues. Trimming left V 6 bases short and J 5 bases short, with 8 bases between. The germline gives CDR1 MNHEY, CDR2 SVGAGI. The CDR3 DNA reads TGTGCCAGCAGCCAAGGCCACGAGCAGTACTTC. This encodes CASSQGHEQYF.

The chain uses TRBV28 and TRBJ1-4, with D unresolved. Looked up from germline, CDR1 is MDHEN and CDR2 is SYDVKM. This CDR3 comprises 13 residues. Trimming pared 1 base from V and 5 bases from J, leaving 5 bases between. CDR3 amino acids: CASSLYRNEKLFF. CDR3 sequence (DNA): TGTGCCAGCAGTTTATACAGAAATGAAAAACTGTTTTTT.

V usage is TRBV18 and J usage is TRBJ2-3; 8 bases line up with TRBD1. The junction had 4 bases not matched to a gene; V was cut back by 5 bases and J by 3 bases. Germline lookup yields CDR1 KGHSH and CDR2 LQKENI. The CDR3 totals 14 residues. The CDR3 region is CASSATGGTDTQYF. The CDR3 region has the DNA TGTGCCAGCTCAGCAACAGGGGGAACAGATACGCAGTATTTT.

The rearrangement uses TRBV18 and TRBJ1-1; TRBD1 aligns across 7 bases. The germline V gene encodes CDR1 KGHSH and CDR2 LQKENI. Trimming at V came to 2 bases and at J to 1 base, leaving 10 bases not matched to a gene. The CDR3 runs to 17 residues. The CDR3 region is CASSPATGARGNTEAFF. As DNA, the CDR3 is TGTGCCAGCTCACCAGCAACAGGGGCGCGGGGGAACACTGAAGCTTTCTTT.

This chain uses TRBV19 with TRBJ2-4; 9 bases are shared with TRBD1. The CDR3 runs to 15 residues. Trimming at V came to 3 bases and at J to 2 bases, leaving 2 bases not matched to a gene. Germline lookup yields CDR1 LNHDA and CDR2 SQIVND (reference sequence). The chain's CDR3 is CASSIYRGPKNIQYF. CDR3 DNA: TGTGCCAGTAGTATTTACAGGGGGCCCAAAAACATTCAGTACTTC.

This clone was counted between two and nine times. V usage is TRBV27 and J usage is TRBJ2-7, with a tentative D call TRBD2 (5 bases). V shed 9 bases and J shed 4 bases, with 10 bases lying between them. The CDR3 extends over 11 amino acids. Germline-derived CDR1 and CDR2 are MNHEY and SMNVEV (reference sequence). CDR3 bases: TGTGCCAGTCATGAGGGATACGAGCAGTACTTC. Translating gives CASHEGYEQYF.

The chain combines TRBV7-9 with TRBJ1-5, with D perhaps matching TRBD1 (6 bases). The ends were cut back, 3 bases at V and 4 bases at J, with 10 bases in the middle. The CDR3 has 14 amino acids. Germline V gene lookup returns CDR1 SEHNR and CDR2 FQNEAQ (reference sequence). As DNA, the CDR3 is TGTGCCAGCAGCTTCGGGGGCCCTAATCAGCCCCAGCATTTT. This codes for CASSFGGPNQPQHF.

The V and J genes are TRBV19 and TRBJ1-2, with a weak D call TRBD1 (5 bases). The CDR3 contains 14 residues. Trimming stripped 4 bases from V and 4 bases from J, with 13 bases between. In germline, CDR1 is LNHDA, CDR2 SQIVND (reference sequence). The DNA of the CDR3 is TGTGCCAGTAGTAAGACAGAGGAAACCTATGGCTACACCTTC. Its translation: CASSKTEETYGYTF.

The CDR3 is CASSLDLRYEAFF. Here the CDR3 DNA reads TGTGCCAGCAGCTTAGATCTACGATATGAAGCTTTCTTT. The chain carries TRBV11-2 and TRBJ1-1; D uncertain. Germline V lookup: CDR1 SGHAT, CDR2 FQNNGV. The CDR3 is made up of 13 amino acids. The V and J ends lost 0 bases and 7 bases respectively, with 9 bases between them.

V usage is TRBV19 and J usage is TRBJ2-7; the match to TRBD2 covers 11 bases. The germline gives CDR1 LNHDA, CDR2 SQIVND (reference sequence). V gave up 4 bases and J gave up 1 base; unmatched junction bases: 3. The CDR3 has 15 amino acids. CDR3 coding DNA: TGTGCCAGTAGTACCGTAGCGGGAGGGTCCTACGAGCAGTACTTC. Amino acids: CASSTVAGGSYEQYF.

The chain is built from TRBV27 and TRBJ1-1, with D unclear. The V gene's germline CDR1 is MNHEY and CDR2 SMNVEV (reference sequence). This CDR3 is 13 amino acids long. Trimming removed 3 bases at V and 3 bases at J, with 8 bases between. The CDR3 spells CASSFGFDTEAFF. Here the CDR3 DNA reads TGTGCCAGCAGTTTCGGCTTTGACACTGAAGCTTTCTTT.

The chain is built from TRBV15 and TRBJ2-5; 9 bases match TRBD2. This CDR3 comprises 19 residues. Germline assignment: CDR1 LNHNV and CDR2 YYDKDF (reference sequence). The ends lost 2 bases at V and 1 base at J; junction bases unmatched: 14. The CDR3 DNA is TGTGCCACCAGCAGATCTGGACTAGCGAGATACTTTGGCCAAGAGACCCAGTACTTC. Its protein is CATSRSGLARYFGQETQYF.

This clone was detected only once. The chain has TRBV5-6 and TRBJ2-5, with 10 bases matching TRBD1. V was clipped by 4 bases and J by 1 base; unmatched bases: 4. The CDR3 totals 15 residues. Germline lookup yields CDR1 SGHDT and CDR2 YYEEEE. CDR3: CASSGDRGGQETQYF. The CDR3 DNA follows: TGTGCCAGCAGCGGGGACAGGGGAGGCCAAGAGACCCAGTACTTC.

The chain couples TRBV18 to TRBJ2-1; weak D call: TRBD2 (6 bases). This CDR3 has 14 amino acids. Trimming took off 2 bases at V and 8 bases at J, with 13 bases between the two ends. Germline V gene lookup returns CDR1 KGHSH and CDR2 LQKENI. The CDR3: CASSPAGGGYEQFF. CDR3 bases: TGTGCCAGCTCACCAGCAGGAGGAGGGTATGAGCAGTTCTTC.

This clone occurred once. The CDR3 loop is CASSLAGVSSHNNEQFF. Written as DNA, the CDR3 is TGTGCCAGCAGCTTAGCGGGAGTCAGCTCACATAACAATGAGCAGTTCTTC. The rearrangement uses TRBV7-6 and TRBJ2-1; D might be TRBD2 (5 bases). Germline CDR1 SGHVS, CDR2 FNYEAQ. V gave up 0 bases and J gave up 5 bases, with 17 bases separating them. The CDR3 is 17 residues long.

The DNA for the CDR3 is TGTGCCAGCAGCTCTACTGATGGGACAGGGACCGACGAGCAGTACTTC. Translated, it gives CASSSTDGTGTDEQYF. The V call is TRBV7-2, the J call TRBJ2-7; 9 bases line up with TRBD1. Germline CDR1 and CDR2: SGHTA and FQGNSA. J lost 5 bases, V lost 4 bases, and 12 bases had no gene match. The CDR3 totals 16 residues.

The V call is TRBV27, the J call TRBJ1-2; weak D call: TRBD1 (5 bases). CDR3 length equals 13 residues. Germline values: CDR1 MNHEY, CDR2 SMNVEV (reference sequence). The ends were cut back, 5 bases at V and 5 bases at J, with 12 bases in the middle. The CDR3 spells CASSGQGEYGYTF. DNA of the CDR3: TGTGCCAGCAGTGGTCAGGGAGAATATGGCTACACCTTC.

V usage is TRBV27 and J usage is TRBJ1-2; D unresolved. V lost 2 bases and J lost 0, with 4 bases in between. CDR1 and CDR2 (germline): MNHEY, SMNVEV (reference sequence). CDR3 size: 13 residues. Here the CDR3 reads CASSLSSNYGYTF. The DNA of the CDR3 is TGTGCCAGCAGTTTAAGTTCTAACTATGGCTACACCTTC.